A selection of T cell receptor beta chains follows, all from one sample in a study of OX40 agonist ivuxolimab in advanced cancers. Sequencing used immunoSEQ multiplex PCR; TCRdb keeps in-frame clones, though not all of them. The sample lists over 15,000 clones, 60% to 85% seen once, with about 30% in the top ten. This specimen was CD4+ or CD8+ T cells sorted from blood, taken in a trial of the OX40 agonist ivuxolimab. These receptors were collected from an adult with an advanced solid tumor such as melanoma, head and neck, liver or kidney cancer. The CDR3 runs from the conserved cysteine through the conserved F or W. Each record gives: V gene, D gene, J gene, clone size, CDR3 protein, CDR3 DNA. The D gene is left open where the match is weak. Size is stated for part of the rows, as once, few or many counts, or as a class when the clone is expanded.

TRBV7-9	TRBD1	TRBJ1-2	once	CASSLTGTGVKGYTF	TGTGCCAGCAGCCTTACCGGGACAGGGGTTAAAGGCTACACCTTC
TRBV4-1	-	TRBJ1-5	-	CASSQDPGASNQPQHF	TGCGCCAGCAGCCAAGATCCGGGGGCTAGCAATCAGCCCCAGCATTTT
TRBV29-1	TRBD1	TRBJ1-2	-	CSVVLGQAHGYTF	TGCAGCGTTGTTCTGGGACAGGCCCATGGCTACACCTTC
TRBV7-9	-	TRBJ2-1	-	CASSRGNEQFF	TGTGCCAGCAGCCGGGGCAATGAGCAGTTCTTC
TRBV5-4	TRBD1	TRBJ2-6	-	CASSWGTALLSGANVLTF	TGTGCCAGCAGCTGGGGGACAGCCCTACTCTCTGGGGCCAACGTCCTGACTTTC
TRBV7-9	-	TRBJ2-1	-	CASRDHQGFSEQFF	TGTGCCAGCAGGGATCACCAGGGGTTTAGTGAGCAGTTCTTC
TRBV6-6	-	TRBJ2-5	-	CASSWTVQETQYF	TGTGCCAGCAGCTGGACTGTCCAAGAGACCCAGTACTTC
TRBV5-1	-	TRBJ2-2	-	CASTPGAGELFF	TGCGCCAGTACACCGGGGGCCGGGGAGCTGTTTTTT
TRBV7-2	-	TRBJ2-7	-	CASSLVGQTYEQYF	TGTGCCAGCAGCTTAGTGGGACAAACCTACGAGCAGTACTTC
TRBV6-1	-	TRBJ1-2	-	CASSDRAVFYGYTF	TGTGCCAGCAGTGATAGGGCAGTTTTTTATGGCTACACCTTC
TRBV4-2	-	TRBJ1-1	-	CASSQERNTEAFF	TGTGCCAGCAGCCAAGAAAGGAACACTGAAGCTTTCTTT
TRBV2	-	TRBJ1-5	-	CASRYSGVDQPQHF	TGTGCCAGCAGATATTCAGGGGTAGATCAGCCCCAGCATTTT
TRBV11-2	-	TRBJ1-1	-	CASSLAQGLLERNTEAFF	TGTGCCAGCAGCTTAGCGCAGGGGCTCTTAGAGAGGAACACTGAAGCTTTCTTT
TRBV25-1	-	TRBJ2-7	-	CASSDFGTPTREQYF	TGTGCCAGCAGTGATTTCGGGACACCTACCCGCGAGCAGTACTTC
TRBV9	-	TRBJ1-4	once	CASSHSPQGALNEELFF	TGTGCCAGCAGCCACTCCCCGCAAGGGGCTCTTAATGAAGAACTGTTTTTT
TRBV7-9	TRBD1	TRBJ2-5	-	CASSLGGGYQETQYF	TGTGCCAGCAGCTTAGGAGGGGGCTACCAAGAGACCCAGTACTTC
TRBV7-6	TRBD2	TRBJ2-1	-	CASSPVILLAGINEQFF	TGTGCCAGCAGCCCCGTAATCTTACTAGCGGGTATCAATGAGCAGTTCTTC
TRBV27	TRBD1	TRBJ1-5	-	CASSLGTGGNQPQHF	TGTGCCAGCAGTTTAGGGACAGGGGGCAATCAGCCCCAGCATTTT
TRBV6-1	TRBD1	TRBJ1-2	few	CASSESRTGGSRNGYTF	TGTGCCAGCAGTGAATCAAGGACAGGGGGTTCGAGGAATGGCTACACCTTC
TRBV11-2	-	TRBJ1-2	-	CASSLVTGFDYGYTF	TGTGCCAGCAGCTTAGTTACGGGATTCGACTATGGCTACACCTTC